These 26 T cell receptor beta chains came from one sample sequenced in a study of T cell changes during pregnancy in multiple sclerosis. Assay: immunoSEQ multiplex PCR; the TCRdb copy retains only in-frame clones and omits some. The table shows roughly 68,000 clones, with about 90% occurring only once. The material sequenced was peripheral blood, taken in the second trimester of pregnancy. These receptors originate from a female donor in good health, enrolled as a control in a pregnancy study.

The chain employs TRBV4-2 and TRBJ2-1; 12 positions match TRBD2. CDR3 length: 19 residues. Trimming took 4 bases from V and 4 from J; bases not matched to a gene: 14. Germline values: CDR1 LGHNA, CDR2 YNFKEQ. As DNA, the CDR3 is TGTGCCAGCAGCCTAGTTAGCGCTAGCGGGAGGGCCGTGTACAATGAGCAGTTCTTC. Translation: CASSLVSASGRAVYNEQFF.

This chain uses TRBV5-1 with TRBJ1-3; 8 nucleotides line up with TRBD1. The CDR3 is made up of 14 amino acids. The germline CDR1 and CDR2 sequences are SGHRS and YFSETQ. After removal of 4 bases from V and 3 bases from J, the junction contained 3 bases not matched to a gene. CDR3 bases: TGCGCCAGCAGCACGACAGGGGATGGAAACACCATATATTTT. It translates to CASSTTGDGNTIYF.

This clone was recorded only once. The genes are TRBV28 and TRBJ2-5; 9 bases agree with TRBD1. There are 16 residues in the CDR3. J lost 2 bases, V lost 3 bases, and 7 bases had no gene match. The V gene's germline CDR1 is MDHEN and CDR2 SYDVKM. This chain's CDR3 is CASSFLGQGKQETQYF. CDR3 DNA sequence: TGTGCCAGCAGTTTCCTAGGACAGGGGAAACAAGAGACCCAGTACTTC.

V usage is TRBV5-4 and J usage is TRBJ2-7; D is possibly TRBD2 (6 bases). Looked up from germline, CDR1 is SGHNT and CDR2 is YYREEE (reference sequence). V gave up 0 bases and J gave up 4 bases, with 11 bases separating them. The CDR3 runs 14 residues. This CDR3 reads CASSLAGTLYEQYF. CDR3 nucleotide sequence: TGTGCCAGCAGCTTGGCCGGGACTTTATACGAGCAGTACTTC.

The V gene is TRBV6-4, the J gene TRBJ2-1; tentative D call: TRBD1 (6 bases). With 0 bases removed from V and 1 base from J, the gap between germline ends came to 10 bases. The V gene's germline CDR1 is MRHNA and CDR2 SNTAGT. The CDR3 extends over 16 amino acids. Here the CDR3 DNA reads TGTGCCAGCAGTGACTCCGGCAGGGGTTCCTACAATGAGCAGTTCTTC. This codes for CASSDSGRGSYNEQFF.

The J gene is TRBJ2-3, the V gene TRBV2; D perhaps matches TRBD1 (5 bases). CDR1 is SNHLY and CDR2 is FYNNEI in the germline V gene. Trimming took 1 base from V and 4 from J, leaving 6 bases between them. The CDR3 covers 13 residues. As DNA, the CDR3 is TGTGCCAGCAGTGAAGAGGGGCCAGATACGCAGTATTTT. It is translated as CASSEEGPDTQYF.

This chain uses TRBV5-1 with TRBJ2-2, with 12 nucleotides matching TRBD2. Looked up from germline, CDR1 is SGHRS and CDR2 is YFSETQ. The CDR3 is 17 amino acids. V was pared by 0 bases and J by 8 bases, with 8 bases of the junction left unmatched. The CDR3 reads CASSLAQTSGSAGELFF. The CDR3 nucleotides are TGCGCCAGCAGCTTGGCACAGACTAGCGGGAGCGCTGGGGAGCTGTTTTTT.

The chain links TRBV14 to TRBJ2-5, with 7 bases fitting TRBD1. Germline V gene data show CDR1 as SGHDN and CDR2 as FVKESK. The CDR3 contains 16 residues. V lost 1 base to trimming and J lost 1 base; unmatched junction nucleotides: 6. CDR3: CASSQVRGLFQETQYF. The CDR3 DNA reads TGTGCCAGCAGCCAAGTAAGGGGGCTATTCCAAGAGACCCAGTACTTC.

CDR3 protein: CASSLAGGRSYEQYF. DNA for the CDR3: TGTGCCAGCAGCTTAGCGGGAGGTAGATCCTACGAGCAGTACTTC. The chain couples TRBV7-8 to TRBJ2-7, with a tentative D call TRBD2 (6 bases). V shed 0 bases and J shed 1 base, with 10 bases lying between them. The CDR3 is made up of 15 amino acids. Per germline, CDR1 SGHVS and CDR2 FQNEAQ.

This chain links TRBV28 with TRBJ2-3; TRBD1 aligns across 7 bases. The CDR3 runs 13 residues. Trimming at V came to 6 bases and at J to 4 bases, leaving 4 bases not matched to a gene. CDR1 and CDR2 from the germline V gene are MDHEN and SYDVKM. The CDR3 region has the DNA TGTGCCAGCAGGGGACAGTGGGCAGATACGCAGTATTTT. Protein sequence: CASRGQWADTQYF.

A single count supports this clone. This chain uses TRBV28 with TRBJ2-5, with 9 positions matching TRBD1. After removal of 6 bases from V and 2 bases from J, the junction contained 10 bases not matched to a gene. This CDR3 comprises 16 residues. From germline, CDR1 is MDHEN and CDR2 SYDVKM. The CDR3 DNA is TGTGCCAGCAGATCACAGGGGGCGGATGGGCAAGAGACCCAGTACTTC. Translation: CASRSQGADGQETQYF.

The chain combines TRBV4-1 with TRBJ1-4; TRBD1 aligns across 7 bases. The CDR3 contains 16 residues. V lost 3 bases, J lost 5 bases, and 9 bases stayed unmatched. Germline V gene lookup returns CDR1 MGHRA and CDR2 YSYEKL. The CDR3 DNA reads as TGCGCCAGCAGCCAGGCCGACAGGGCCCGAAATGAAAAACTGTTTTTT. Encoded protein: CASSQADRARNEKLFF.

The chain links TRBV25-1 to TRBJ2-6, with 7 bases aligning to TRBD1. CDR3 size: 15 residues. The V gene end was trimmed by 6 bases and the J gene end by 0 bases; junction bases not matched to a gene: 2. Germline V gene sequence: CDR1 MGHDK, CDR2 SYGVNS. CDR3 amino acids: CASSRDSSGANVLTF. CDR3 DNA sequence: TGTGCCAGCAGCCGGGACAGCTCTGGGGCCAACGTCCTGACTTTC. Full variable domain (remainder filled in from reference TRBV25-1 and TRBJ2-6): EADIYQTPRYLVIGTGKKITLECSQTMGHDKMYWYQQDPGMELHLIHYSYGVNSTEKGDLSSESTVSRIRTEHFPLTLESARPSHTSQYLCASSRDSSGANVLTFGAGSRLTVL.

This clone was counted only a few times. This rearrangement joins TRBV11-1 to TRBJ2-1; 7 bases line up with TRBD1. The ends lost 5 bases at V and 6 bases at J; junction bases unmatched: 16. The CDR3 covers 17 residues. Germline CDR1 and CDR2: SGHAT and FQDESV (reference sequence). The CDR3 protein is CASSLNSLAGGGNEQFF. The CDR3 DNA follows: TGTGCCAGCAGCCTCAATAGCTTGGCAGGGGGTGGCAATGAGCAGTTCTTC.

The chain links TRBV11-3 to TRBJ2-7; 7 positions agree with TRBD1. V trimming: 5 bases; J trimming: 6 bases; junction bases outside the gene matches: 4. Germline loops: CDR1 SGHNT, CDR2 YENEEA. The CDR3 extends over 12 amino acids. CDR3 amino acids: CASSTGTAEQYF. The CDR3 coding sequence is TGTGCCAGCAGCACCGGGACAGCCGAGCAGTACTTC.

This chain joins TRBV5-1 and TRBJ2-1, with D unclear. Germline V CDR1 and CDR2: SGHRS, YFSETQ. V dropped 1 base and J dropped 9 bases, with 14 bases sitting between them. The length of the CDR3 is 14 residues. Here the CDR3 DNA reads TGCGCCAGCAGCTTGCACAGCACCACACTTGAGCAGTTCTTC. Amino acids: CASSLHSTTLEQFF.

The CDR3 here is CASSQGVGQYNEQFF. CDR3 coding DNA: TGTGCCAGCAGCCAAGGGGTAGGGCAATACAATGAGCAGTTCTTC. The V and J genes are TRBV7-3 and TRBJ2-1; a weak D match, TRBD1 (5 bases). Germline V CDR1 and CDR2: SGHTA, FQGTGA. This CDR3 spans 15 amino acids. The V and J ends lost 5 bases and 4 bases respectively, with 15 bases between them.

This chain links TRBV29-1 with TRBJ1-3, with unresolved D. Germline assignment: CDR1 SQVTM and CDR2 ANQGSEA. Trimming removed 0 bases from V and 4 bases from J, with 16 bases in between. This CDR3 has 16 amino acids. CDR3 loop: CSVEDLGGRVGNTIYF. CDR3 bases: TGCAGCGTTGAAGATCTTGGAGGGCGAGTAGGAAACACCATATATTTT.

This clone has only one observation. The V gene is TRBV28, the J gene TRBJ2-7, with 10 nucleotides matching TRBD2. The CDR3 consists of 15 residues. Per the germline V gene, CDR1 is MDHEN and CDR2 is SYDVKM. Trimming at V came to 6 bases and at J to 6 bases, leaving 11 bases not matched to a gene. The CDR3 is CASSPGSGRALEQYF. The CDR3 region has the DNA TGTGCCAGCAGCCCCGGGAGCGGGAGGGCCCTCGAGCAGTACTTC.

This rearrangement joins TRBV7-9 to TRBJ1-1; the D gene is possibly TRBD1 (5 bases). V lost 3 bases, J lost 5 bases, and 13 bases lay in between. CDR3 size: 14 residues. CDR1 and CDR2 from the germline V gene are SEHNR and FQNEAQ (reference sequence). CDR3 bases: TGTGCCAGCAGCTTGCTTGGGGGGGGAACTGAAGCTTTCTTT. It is translated as CASSLLGGGTEAFF.

The gene calls are TRBV4-1 and TRBJ1-1; no reliable D call. Trimming stripped 6 bases from V and 0 bases from J, with 26 bases between. Germline V gene sequence: CDR1 MGHRA, CDR2 YSYEKL. There are 19 residues in the CDR3. The chain's CDR3 is CASSLNVRPAGRLNTEAFF. CDR3 nucleotides: TGCGCCAGCAGTTTAAACGTTCGCCCCGCAGGCAGGCTGAACACTGAAGCTTTCTTT.

The chain uses TRBV7-9 and TRBJ2-1; D is ambiguous. The germline V and J ends were trimmed by 2 bases and 10 bases, with 6 bases remaining between them. The CDR3 sequence is 11 residues long. Germline V lookup: CDR1 SEHNR, CDR2 FQNEAQ (reference sequence). CDR3 sequence (DNA): TGTGCCAGCAGCTTAAACAGAGAGCAGTTCTTC. Its protein is CASSLNREQFF.

The V and J genes are TRBV6-5 and TRBJ2-3; a weak D match, TRBD2 (7 bases). The length of the CDR3 is 12 residues. Germline V gives CDR1 MNHEY, CDR2 SVGAGI. The germline V and J ends were trimmed by 8 bases and 2 bases, with 8 bases remaining between them. The DNA of the CDR3 is TGTGCCAGCGGGGGGGCCACAGATACGCAGTATTTT. Its protein is CASGGATDTQYF.

This chain uses TRBV7-9 with TRBJ2-5; TRBD2 matches at 8 bases. Germline loops: CDR1 SEHNR, CDR2 FQNEAQ (reference sequence). This CDR3 spans 14 amino acids. Germline trimming cut 5 bases from V and 4 bases from J; bases unmatched to any gene: 6. The CDR3 bases are TGTGCCAGCAGCCCGAGCGGGAGTTTAGAGACCCAGTACTTC. It translates to CASSPSGSLETQYF.

The chain combines TRBV19 with TRBJ2-3; 9 bases map to TRBD2. Germline CDR1 LNHDA, CDR2 SQIVND (reference sequence). The J segment lost 6 bases and the V segment lost 4 bases, leaving 11 bases of the junction unmatched. The CDR3 sequence is 16 residues long. CDR3 nucleotides: TGTGCCAGTAGTAACATAGCGGGAGTGGGGTCGGATACGCAGTATTTT. It codes for CASSNIAGVGSDTQYF.

CDR3 in DNA: TGTGCCAGCAGCAAAGGCGGGGACCTCGGACATGAAAAACTGTTTTTT. This encodes CASSKGGDLGHEKLFF. The V call is TRBV11-3, the J call TRBJ1-4, with D maybe TRBD1 (5 bases). Per the germline V gene, CDR1 is SGHNT and CDR2 is YENEEA. Trimming cost V 5 bases and J 6 bases, with 19 bases left between them. The CDR3 has 16 residues.